Ten or more counts support the clone carrying this T cell receptor (beta chain). The CDR3 has 15 residues. Trimming at V came to 9 bases and at J to 0 bases, leaving 7 bases not matched to a gene. CDR1 and CDR2 (germline): LNHNV, YYDKDF (reference sequence). These data are taken from a study of CD8 T cells in ankylosing spondylitis. A single record per CDR3 protein comes from TCRdb applying MiXCR to the 5' RACE reads. This sample has about 240,000 distinct CDR3 sequences, with around 8% found just once. The clonotype originates from a female donor with ankylosing spondylitis or in good health (not recorded which). Sequenced material: blood, either unsorted or a sorted T cell fraction (not recorded which). The chain uses TRBV15 and TRBJ2-3; TRBD2 agrees at 9 bases. CDR3 region: CATRREGRSTDTQYF. The CDR3, as DNA: TGTGCCACACGGCGGGAGGGCCGTAGCACAGATACGCAGTATTTT.